This T cell receptor (beta chain) was sequenced in a study of cytomegalovirus exposure and HLA in healthy donors. Germline V gene data show CDR1 as LNHDA and CDR2 as SQIVND (reference sequence). The CDR3 has 15 amino acids. Trimming took 5 bases from V and 1 from J, leaving 13 bases between them. Profiling relied on immunoSEQ multiplex PCR, and the TCRdb table lists in-frame clones only, not all of them. Here the sample spans roughly 120,000 clones, about 88% being singletons. Specimen: PBMCs. This clonotype was sampled from a woman aged 18-29 years in good health and CMV-seronegative. This chain connects TRBV19 to TRBJ2-3, with a tentative D call TRBD2 (6 bases). CDR3 coding DNA: TGTGCCAGTAGTCCCCTCGGGGGAGGCACAGATACGCAGTATTTT. Its protein product is CASSPLGGGTDTQYF.